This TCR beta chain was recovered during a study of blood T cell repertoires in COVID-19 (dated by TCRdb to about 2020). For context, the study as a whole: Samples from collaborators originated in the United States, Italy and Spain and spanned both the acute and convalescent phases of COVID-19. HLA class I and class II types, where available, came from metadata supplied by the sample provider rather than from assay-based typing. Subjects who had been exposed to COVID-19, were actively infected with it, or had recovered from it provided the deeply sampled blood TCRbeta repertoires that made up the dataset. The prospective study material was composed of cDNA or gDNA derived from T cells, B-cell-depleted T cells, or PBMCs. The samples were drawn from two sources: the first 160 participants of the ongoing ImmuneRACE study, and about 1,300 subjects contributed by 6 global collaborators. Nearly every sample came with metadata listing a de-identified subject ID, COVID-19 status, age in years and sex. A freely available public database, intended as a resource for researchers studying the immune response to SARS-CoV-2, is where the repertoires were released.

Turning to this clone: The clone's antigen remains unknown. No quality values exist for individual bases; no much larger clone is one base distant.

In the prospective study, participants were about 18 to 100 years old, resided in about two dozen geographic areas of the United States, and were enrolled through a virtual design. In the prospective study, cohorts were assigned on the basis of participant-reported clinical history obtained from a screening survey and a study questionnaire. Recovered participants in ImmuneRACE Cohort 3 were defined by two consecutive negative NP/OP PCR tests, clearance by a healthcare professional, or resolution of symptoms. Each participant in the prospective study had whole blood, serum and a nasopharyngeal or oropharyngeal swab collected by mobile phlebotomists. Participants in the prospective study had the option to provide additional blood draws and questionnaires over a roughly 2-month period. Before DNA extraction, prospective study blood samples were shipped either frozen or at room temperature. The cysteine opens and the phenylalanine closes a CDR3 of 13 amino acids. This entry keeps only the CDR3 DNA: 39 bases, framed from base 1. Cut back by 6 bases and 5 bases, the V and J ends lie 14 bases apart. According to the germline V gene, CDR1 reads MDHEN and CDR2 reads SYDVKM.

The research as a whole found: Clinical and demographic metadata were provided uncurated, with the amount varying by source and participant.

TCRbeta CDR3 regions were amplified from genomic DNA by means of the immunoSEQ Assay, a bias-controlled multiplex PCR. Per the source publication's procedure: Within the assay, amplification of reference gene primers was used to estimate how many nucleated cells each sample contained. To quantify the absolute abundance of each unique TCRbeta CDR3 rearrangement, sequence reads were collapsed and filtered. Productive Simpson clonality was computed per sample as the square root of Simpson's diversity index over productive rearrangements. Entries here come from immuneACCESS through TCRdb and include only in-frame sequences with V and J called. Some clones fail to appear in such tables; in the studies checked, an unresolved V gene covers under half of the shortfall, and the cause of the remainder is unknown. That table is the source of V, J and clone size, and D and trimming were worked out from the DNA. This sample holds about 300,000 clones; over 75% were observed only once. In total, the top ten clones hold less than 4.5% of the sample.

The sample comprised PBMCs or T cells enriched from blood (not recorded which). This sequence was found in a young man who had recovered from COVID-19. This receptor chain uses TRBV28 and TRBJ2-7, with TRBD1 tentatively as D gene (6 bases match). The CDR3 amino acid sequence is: CASRSRGTNEQYF. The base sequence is TGTGCCAGCAGGAGCAGGGGTACCAACGAGCAGTACTTC.